Presented here are 23 T cell receptor beta chains from one specimen sequenced in a study of CD4 and CD8 cells across lung adenocarcinoma regions. TCRdb passed the PCR reads through MiXCR, listing each CDR3 protein once. The data hold some 25,000 distinct CDR3 sequences, with about half observed a single time. The material sequenced was CD8+ T cells from the center of a lung tumor. These receptors were collected from a male donor with lung adenocarcinoma. The CD4 and CD8 labels of this study may be unreliable.

This clonotype qualifies as medium-sized. The J gene is TRBJ2-5, the V gene TRBV11-3, with unresolved D. The CDR3 spans 17 residues. V was clipped by 0 bases and J by 7 bases, with 21 bases between them. Germline CDR1 reads SGHNT; CDR2 reads YENEEA. CDR3 sequence reads: CASSLDLGSVSVGTQYF. The CDR3 bases are TGTGCCAGCAGCTTAGATCTTGGCAGCGTTTCGGTCGGGACCCAGTACTTC.

The chain links TRBV10-1 to TRBJ2-1; D unresolved. With 0 bases removed from V and 8 bases from J, the gap between germline ends came to 8 bases. The CDR3 length is 13 residues. Germline V lookup: CDR1 WNHNN, CDR2 SYGVQD (reference sequence). DNA of the CDR3: TGCGCCAGCAGTGAGTCGGAAGCCCATGAGCAGTTCTTC. Residues: CASSESEAHEQFF.

By sample share, this clonotype is medium-sized. The chain has TRBV6-1 and TRBJ2-1, with D tentatively TRBD2 (6 bases). The CDR3 consists of 11 residues. V dropped 3 bases and J dropped 11 bases, with 8 bases sitting between them. CDR1 MNHNS and CDR2 SASEGT come from the germline V gene. Here the CDR3 reads CASSDRTKQFF. CDR3 nucleotides: TGTGCCAGCAGTGATCGGACTAAGCAGTTCTTC.

This clonotype was observed many times. The rearrangement joins TRBV6-1 to TRBJ2-5, with TRBD1 identical over 9 bases. This CDR3 region has 15 residues. Germline V gene data show CDR1 as MNHNS and CDR2 as SASEGT. With V trimmed by 6 bases and J by 2 bases, 7 bases remained unmatched. The CDR3: CASRRGQGAQETQYF. The CDR3 DNA is TGTGCCAGCAGAAGGGGACAGGGTGCACAAGAGACCCAGTACTTC.

CDR3 DNA sequence: TGCAGTGCTAGCGGGAGTGCGAACACCGGGGAGCTGTTTTTT. Its protein is CSASGSANTGELFF. The V and J genes are TRBV20-1 and TRBJ2-2; tentative D call: TRBD2 (6 bases). The CDR3 totals 14 residues. The germline V and J ends were trimmed by 3 bases and 0 bases, with 8 bases remaining between them. CDR1 is DFQATT and CDR2 is SNEGSKA in the germline V gene (reference sequence).

The chain employs TRBV11-2 and TRBJ2-1; D uncertain. Trimming shortened V by 7 bases and J by 5 bases, and 9 bases separated the two germline ends. The CDR3 has 12 residues. The germline V gene has CDR1 SGHAT and CDR2 FQNNGV. DNA of the CDR3: TGTGCCAGCAATGGGTTTGACAATGAGCAGTTCTTC. It codes for CASNGFDNEQFF.

In its sample, this clonotype was seen many times. The chain combines TRBV12-3 or TRBV12-4 with TRBJ2-3; D uncertain. CDR3 size: 17 residues. V gave up 7 bases and J gave up 0 bases, with 20 bases separating them. Here the CDR3 DNA reads TGTGCCAGCATTTCGGGTGATTTTAAAACAAGCACAGATACGCAGTATTTT. It specifies CASISGDFKTSTDTQYF.

This clonotype appeared many times. The J gene is TRBJ2-5, the V gene TRBV11-2, with 10 nucleotides matching TRBD2. There are 21 residues in the CDR3. Germline CDR1 reads SGHAT; CDR2 reads FQNNGV. V was clipped by 2 bases and J by 2 bases; unmatched bases: 20. The CDR3 here is CASSLKGGIGVLAGKQETQYF. Written as DNA, the CDR3 is TGTGCCAGCAGCTTAAAAGGAGGAATTGGCGTACTAGCGGGAAAACAAGAGACCCAGTACTTC.

Many counts were recorded for this clonotype. This chain connects TRBV7-6 to TRBJ2-5; a possible D gene is TRBD1 (6 bases). CDR1 is SGHVS, CDR2 FNYEAQ, per germline. Trimming left V 5 bases short and J 5 bases short, with 9 bases between. The CDR3 consists of 12 residues. Here the CDR3 reads CASSLQGETQYF. The CDR3 region has the DNA TGTGCCAGCAGCCTCCAGGGGGAGACCCAGTACTTC.

To note about this clonotype: One junction end does not reproduce the germline sequence, and a read error may be involved. The gene calls are TRBV6-1 and TRBJ2-1; D might be TRBD2 (6 bases). The CDR3 consists of 16 residues. Germline CDR1 is MNHNS and CDR2 is SASEGT. The CDR3 DNA follows: TGTGCCAGCAGTGAAGCAGGAGGGGCAGGGAGCGATGAGCAGTATTTC. This translates into CASSEAGGAGSDEQYF.

In this sample, this clonotype turned up a few times. The chain combines TRBV10-2 with TRBJ2-1; 8 nucleotides match TRBD2. This CDR3 comprises 15 residues. The V gene's germline CDR1 is WSHSY and CDR2 SAAADI. J was trimmed by 7 bases and V by 5 bases; bases with no gene match: 10. The CDR3 sequence: CASSRPAGVLNEQFF. In DNA form, the CDR3 reads TGCGCCAGCAGTCGTCCAGCGGGAGTTTTAAATGAGCAGTTCTTC.

This clonotype was observed a handful of times. This rearrangement joins TRBV6-1 to TRBJ1-1; D not certain. The V and J ends lost 4 bases and 1 base respectively, with 10 bases between them. The CDR3 runs to 14 residues. Germline CDR1 reads MNHNS; CDR2 reads SASEGT. The CDR3 loop is CASSVGRANTEAFF. The CDR3 nucleotides read TGTGCCAGCAGTGTTGGCAGAGCGAACACTGAAGCTTTCTTT.

The gene calls are TRBV10-3 and TRBJ2-1; unclear D gene. V was cut by 3 bases and J by 8 bases, with 8 bases left in between. This CDR3 contains 12 residues. Germline V gene lookup returns CDR1 ENHRY and CDR2 SYGVKD. CDR3 DNA sequence: TGTGCCATCAGTGAAGGTAGAGATGAGCAGTTCTTC. Encoded protein: CAISEGRDEQFF.

The chain uses TRBV27 and TRBJ2-1; D is unresolved. Trimming stripped 5 bases from V and 5 bases from J, with 19 bases between. Germline V CDR1 and CDR2: MNHEY, SMNVEV (reference sequence). The CDR3 has 16 residues. CDR3 protein: CASSPSIAIQHNEQFF. DNA of the CDR3: TGTGCCAGCAGTCCCTCCATAGCTATCCAACACAATGAGCAGTTCTTC.

The chain joins TRBV6-2 or TRBV6-3 to TRBJ2-3; D perhaps matches TRBD1 (5 bases). The J call is uncertain, as TRBJ2-4 better fits the DNA end. This CDR3 is 16 amino acids long. Germline V gene sequence: CDR1 MNHEY, CDR2 SVGEGT. CDR3 residues: CASSYSGLYGTDIQYF. CDR3 coding DNA: TGTGCCAGCAGTTACTCGGGGCTGTATGGAACAGATATTCAGTACTTC.

Many counts were recorded for this clonotype. CDR3 protein: CASSRSRGRGQETQYF. CDR3 nucleotides: TGCGCCAGCAGCCGGAGTAGAGGACGGGGACAAGAGACCCAGTACTTC. This sequence joins TRBV4-1 and TRBJ2-5; tentatively, D is TRBD2 (5 bases). The CDR3 length is 16 residues. V was clipped by 4 bases and J by 2 bases, with 17 bases between them. Germline-derived CDR1 and CDR2 are MGHRA and YSYEKL.

A word on this clonotype: A much larger clone lies a single base off, so this may be a read error. This chain joins TRBV27 and TRBJ2-7, with 8 bases lining up with TRBD1. The length of the CDR3 is 15 residues. Germline V gene data show CDR1 as MNHEY and CDR2 as SMNVEV (reference sequence). The CDR3 DNA is TGTGCCAGCAGTTTAGGACAGGGATGGTCCTGCGAGCAGTACTTC. This sequence encodes CASSLGQGWSCEQYF.

This chain uses TRBV18 with TRBJ2-2; 7 bases are shared with TRBD1. Germline V gene lookup returns CDR1 KGHSH and CDR2 LQKENI. The CDR3 extends over 18 amino acids. Losses at the gene ends were 5 bases for V and 6 bases for J; bases not matched to a gene: 18. In DNA form, the CDR3 reads TGTGCCAGCTCAGCTTATGGACAGGCTGAAACTGCACCCGGGGAGCTGTTTTTT. This sequence encodes CASSAYGQAETAPGELFF. Drawing the rest from reference TRBV18 and TRBJ2-2, the complete variable domain is NAGVMQNPRHLVRRRGQEARLRCSPMKGHSHVYWYRQLPEEGLKFMVYLQKENIIDESGMPKERFSAEFPKEGPSILRIQQVVRGDSAAYFCASSAYGQAETAPGELFFGEGSRLTVL.

By proportion, this clonotype is medium-sized. The rearrangement joins TRBV6-1 to TRBJ2-1; TRBD2 agrees at 10 bases. Germline V gives CDR1 MNHNS, CDR2 SASEGT. V dropped 0 bases and J dropped 8; count of bases not matched to a gene: 25. The CDR3 runs to 22 residues. The CDR3 is CASSEASPAPLVLAGVGYEQFF. The CDR3 region has the DNA TGTGCCAGCAGTGAAGCTTCCCCCGCCCCCCTAGTCCTAGCGGGAGTTGGGTATGAGCAGTTCTTC.

The V call is TRBV6-1, the J call TRBJ1-1; TRBD1 might be the D (5 bases). The V end lost 2 bases, the J end lost 1 base, and 8 bases lay between the germline ends. CDR1 and CDR2 (germline): MNHNS, SASEGT. The CDR3 sequence is 14 residues long. The CDR3 DNA reads as TGTGCCAGCAGTGAACATCAGGGGAACACTGAAGCTTTCTTT. Its translation is CASSEHQGNTEAFF.

Concerning this clonotype itself: Compared with germline, one end of the junction differs, possibly owing to a read error. The rearrangement uses TRBV3-1 and TRBJ2-3; no definite D call. CDR1 is LGHDT and CDR2 is YNNKEL in the germline V gene (reference sequence). CDR3 length equals 15 residues. CDR3 sequence: CASSLSLGQLETQYF. The CDR3 DNA reads as TGTGCCAGCAGCCTCTCCCTGGGCCAACTGGAGACGCAGTACTTT.

The J gene is TRBJ1-5, the V gene TRBV6-5; the D is unclear. Trimming removed 0 bases at V and 10 bases at J, with 10 bases between. The CDR3 spans 13 residues. Germline CDR1 reads MNHEY; CDR2 reads SVGAGI. The chain's CDR3 is CASSYSVVYPQHF. CDR3 sequence (DNA): TGTGCCAGCAGTTACTCCGTGGTCTACCCCCAGCATTTT.

The rearrangement uses TRBV7-6 and TRBJ2-7; D remains ambiguous. Germline values: CDR1 SGHVS, CDR2 FNYEAQ. The CDR3 extends over 15 amino acids. V lost 2 bases and J lost 1, with 12 bases in between. CDR3 in DNA: TGTGCCAGCAGCTTATCCGGGCTCGGGTCCTACGAGCAGTACTTC. It is translated as CASSLSGLGSYEQYF.